One and the same sample provided the 9 T cell receptor beta chains below, sequenced in a study of cytomegalovirus exposure and HLA in healthy donors. Primers for the PCR totalled 60 Vbeta and 13 Jbeta. Clones were sequenced by immunoSEQ multiplex PCR, and TCRdb holds only the in-frame ones, with some missing. The table records over 150,000 clones, 84% of them present only once. Sequences were obtained from PBMCs. These receptors were taken from a boy aged 2 to 10 in good health and CMV-seronegative.

CDR3 sequence (DNA): TGTGCCAGCAGTGATGGGAGGGGGGGTGAGCAGTACTTC. Translation gives CASSDGRGGEQYF. The gene calls are TRBV6-1 and TRBJ2-7; tentatively, D is TRBD2 (7 bases). The CDR3 runs 13 residues. Germline V gene data show CDR1 as MNHNS and CDR2 as SASEGT. Deletions cut 3 bases from V and 7 bases from J, with 13 bases between.

This rearrangement joins TRBV13 to TRBJ1-1; 7 nucleotides align to TRBD1. This CDR3 contains 16 residues. From germline, CDR1 is PRHDT and CDR2 FYEKMQ (reference sequence). After removal of 1 base from V and 5 bases from J, the junction contained 10 bases not matched to a gene. The CDR3 loop is CASSLEMRGPRTEAFF. The CDR3 DNA reads TGTGCCAGCAGCTTAGAGATGAGGGGGCCACGGACTGAAGCTTTCTTT.

This clone appeared once. This rearrangement joins TRBV6-4 to TRBJ2-3, with D possibly matching TRBD2 (7 bases). This CDR3 contains 15 residues. The germline V gene encodes CDR1 MRHNA and CDR2 SNTAGT. Trimming stripped 5 bases from V and 3 bases from J, with 15 bases between. CDR3 sequence reads: CASSYREGRTDTQYF. The CDR3 coding sequence is TGTGCCAGCAGTTACAGGGAGGGTCGTACAGATACGCAGTATTTT.

This clone was found a few times. This chain connects TRBV10-3 to TRBJ1-1; possible D gene TRBD1, 5 bases. From germline, CDR1 is ENHRY and CDR2 SYGVKD. The length of the CDR3 is 15 residues. V lost 3 bases to trimming and J lost 1 base, with 12 bases between them. For the CDR3, the DNA is TGTGCCATCAGTGAAAGGAGGGGCTCGAACACTGAAGCTTTCTTT. Protein sequence: CAISERRGSNTEAFF.

This chain joins TRBV19 and TRBJ2-5; D is unclear. Germline-derived CDR1 and CDR2 are LNHDA and SQIVND (reference sequence). The CDR3 is 14 amino acids. Trimming cost V 5 bases and J 1 base, with 11 bases left between them. The CDR3 is CASSPRHSQETQYF. As DNA, the CDR3 is TGTGCCAGTAGTCCCCGACACTCCCAAGAGACCCAGTACTTC.

The V and J genes are TRBV11-2 and TRBJ1-1, with D unresolved. Trimming stripped 3 bases from V and 0 bases from J, with 8 bases between. Germline V gives CDR1 SGHAT, CDR2 FQNNGV. The CDR3 sequence is 14 residues long. The CDR3: CASSLEGMNTEAFF. CDR3 in DNA: TGTGCCAGCAGCTTGGAGGGAATGAACACTGAAGCTTTCTTT.

V usage is TRBV11-2 and J usage is TRBJ1-2; no reliable D call. V shed 3 bases and J shed 5 bases, with 10 bases lying between them. The CDR3 runs to 13 residues. Germline V CDR1 and CDR2: SGHAT, FQNNGV. The CDR3 is CASSLREGYGYTF. CDR3 DNA: TGTGCCAGCAGCTTGAGGGAGGGATATGGCTACACCTTC.

The chain uses TRBV5-1 and TRBJ2-3; D may be TRBD1 (6 bases). CDR1 SGHRS and CDR2 YFSETQ come from the germline V gene. This CDR3 spans 16 amino acids. Trimming removed 0 bases at V and 3 bases at J, with 14 bases between. In nucleotides, the CDR3 is TGCGCCAGCAGCTTGGTTGAGGGGGATGGGACAGATACGCAGTATTTT. Translation: CASSLVEGDGTDTQYF.

The chain employs TRBV5-1 and TRBJ1-1; tentative D call: TRBD1 (5 bases). CDR1 and CDR2 from the germline V gene are SGHRS and YFSETQ. CDR3 size: 16 residues. The V and J ends lost 4 bases and 1 base respectively, with 17 bases between them. The DNA for the CDR3 is TGCGCCAGCAGCGTCGGCTACTTACAGGAGAACACTGAAGCTTTCTTT. Its translation: CASSVGYLQENTEAFF.